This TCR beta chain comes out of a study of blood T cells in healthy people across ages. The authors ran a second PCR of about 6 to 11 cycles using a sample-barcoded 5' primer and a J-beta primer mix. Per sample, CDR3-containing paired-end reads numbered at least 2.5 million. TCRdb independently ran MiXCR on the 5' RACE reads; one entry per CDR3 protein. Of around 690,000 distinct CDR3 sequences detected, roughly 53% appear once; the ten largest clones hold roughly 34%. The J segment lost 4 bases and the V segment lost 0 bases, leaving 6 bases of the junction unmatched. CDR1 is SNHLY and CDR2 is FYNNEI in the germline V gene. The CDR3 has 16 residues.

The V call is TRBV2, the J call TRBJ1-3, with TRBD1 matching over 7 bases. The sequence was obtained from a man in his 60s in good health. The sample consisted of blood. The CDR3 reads CASSEAVQGEGNTIYF. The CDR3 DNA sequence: TGTGCCAGCAGTGAAGCGGTCCAGGGGGAGGGAAACACCATATATTTT.